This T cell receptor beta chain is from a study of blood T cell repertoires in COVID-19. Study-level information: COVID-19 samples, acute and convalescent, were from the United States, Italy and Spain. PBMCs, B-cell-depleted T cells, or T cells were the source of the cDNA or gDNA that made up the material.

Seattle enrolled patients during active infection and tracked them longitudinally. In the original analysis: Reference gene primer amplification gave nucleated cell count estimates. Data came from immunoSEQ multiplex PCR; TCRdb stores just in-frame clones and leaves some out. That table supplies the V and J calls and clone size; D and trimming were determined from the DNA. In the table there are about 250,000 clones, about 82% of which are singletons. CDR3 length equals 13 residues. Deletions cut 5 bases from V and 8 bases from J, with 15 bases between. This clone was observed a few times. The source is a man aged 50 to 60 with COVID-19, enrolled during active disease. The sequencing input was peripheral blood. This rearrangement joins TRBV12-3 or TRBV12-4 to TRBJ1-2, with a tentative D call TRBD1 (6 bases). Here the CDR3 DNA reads TGTGCCAGCAGTCCGACAGGAGCCGGCGGCTACACCTTC. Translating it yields CASSPTGAGGYTF.